This entry concerns a single T cell receptor beta chain. Its antigen is not yet known. The CDR3 end falls 3 residues outside the read, so it is completed with the germline J gene. This specimen comes from a study of Tregs in tolerant kidney transplant recipients (dated by TCRdb to the late 2010s). At the level of the whole study: Related donors were used in the transplants with nonmyeloablative bone marrow transplantation, and mixed chimerism was transient in the human trials. Before combined kidney and bone marrow transplantation, this study identified donor-specific regulatory T cells using TCRbeta sequencing and then followed those same cells after transplant. General study outcomes and caveats: Expanding Tregs with activated donor B cells appeared to identify the most biologically relevant and donor-specific TCRbeta repertoire. Biological reproducibility was not directly addressed, though technical replication error appeared minimal. In tolerant patients, donor-specific Tregs expanded more than Tregs overall, which suggests antigen-driven rather than nonspecific expansion. PCR primers changed over time for some patients, so nucleotide-level comparison across those patients' samples was not possible. Because only a small number of patients were included, the study had limitations, and the results will need to be validated in larger populations as well as under other immunosuppression protocols.

Genomic DNA was extracted from sorted cells with the QIAGEN DNeasy Blood and Tissue Kit for TCRbeta CDR3 sequencing. High-throughput TCRbeta CDR3 sequencing, which included PCR amplification with bias correction and internal controls, was done commercially through immunoSEQ. Per the source publication's procedure: A unique productive TCRbeta sequence was defined by the CDR3 nucleotide sequence when primers matched, and otherwise by the CDR3 amino acid sequence together with the Vbeta and Jbeta genes. Sorting error was corrected by removing sequences shared between sorted populations at a frequency ratio of 2:1 or less, and the remaining shared sequences were assigned to the higher population. Sequences were defined as donor-reactive when expanded at least 5-fold in CFSE-low cells versus unstimulated cells and present at a frequency of at least 0.01% in CFSE-low cells. Jensen-Shannon divergence calculated on the top 100 TCRbeta sequences ranked by frequency was used to measure repertoire divergence. For any sample with multiple sequencing runs, sorting error was corrected in each run separately before the runs were pooled. Entries here come from immuneACCESS through TCRdb and include only in-frame sequences with V and J called. Some clones fail to appear in such tables; in the studies checked, an unresolved V gene covers under half of the shortfall, and the cause of the remainder is unknown. D and trimming come from the DNA, and the V and J calls and clone size come from that table. This specimen's table enumerates roughly 34,000 clones. The ten largest account for approximately 7.3% of the sample.

Its CDR3 holds 15 amino acids, cysteine through phenylalanine. Shown are 36 bases from within the CDR3, in frame from base 1. CDR1 is given as SGHRS and CDR2 as YFSETQ, both from the germline V gene. V is clipped by 6 bases and J by 4 bases, and the sequence between their germline boundaries is 19 bases long. This specimen's time point label, interpreted: blood sample drawn before combined kidney and bone marrow transplant. Unstimulated Tregs (CD4+CD25+CD127-), CD4+ non-Tregs (CD4+CD25-), CD4 and CD8 cells were FACS-sorted from thawed PBMCs. 4 combined kidney and bone marrow transplant recipients from the ITN036ST trial were included as patients, and samples were available only from these trial subjects. Healthy control blood was processed to PBMCs by Ficoll density gradient and cryopreserved, and patient PBMCs were collected before and after transplant.

The TCR was taken from a human donor who received a combined kidney and bone marrow transplant. Specimen: CD8+ T cells from blood, collected before the transplant. In this chain, TRBV5-1 is recombined with TRBJ1-2; the D gene is perhaps TRBD1, on 6 matching bases. The CDR3 amino acid sequence is: CASTETGSSAYGYTF. The sequenced part of the CDR3 DNA is TGCGCCAGCACGGAAACAGGGAGTTCGGCCTATGGC.